This T cell receptor beta chain was recovered during a study of blood T cell repertoires in COVID-19. Turning to the study itself: COVID-19 samples, acute and convalescent, were from the United States, Italy and Spain. Nucleic acid was either cDNA or gDNA, and it came from T cells, B-cell-depleted T cells, or PBMCs.

In the source study's methods: The assay estimated nucleated cells by amplifying reference gene primers. Using immunoSEQ multiplex PCR, the repertoire was profiled, and TCRdb retains in-frame clones only, with some absent. Clone size and V and J calls were adopted from that table, with D and trimming inferred from the DNA. The sample has 200,000 to 250,000 clones, nearly 90% seen once. The CDR3 runs to 16 residues. CDR1 LNHDA and CDR2 SQIVND come from the germline V gene (reference sequence). The germline V and J ends were trimmed by 2 bases and 4 bases, with 17 bases remaining between them. Sequencing was performed on peripheral blood. This chain joins TRBV19 and TRBJ1-2, with D tentatively TRBD1 (5 bases). The receptor comes from a woman between 18 and 29 years old who had recovered from COVID-19. CDR3: CASSISVAGNFYGYTF. The CDR3 nucleotides read TGTGCCAGTAGTATAAGCGTGGCAGGGAACTTCTATGGCTACACCTTC.